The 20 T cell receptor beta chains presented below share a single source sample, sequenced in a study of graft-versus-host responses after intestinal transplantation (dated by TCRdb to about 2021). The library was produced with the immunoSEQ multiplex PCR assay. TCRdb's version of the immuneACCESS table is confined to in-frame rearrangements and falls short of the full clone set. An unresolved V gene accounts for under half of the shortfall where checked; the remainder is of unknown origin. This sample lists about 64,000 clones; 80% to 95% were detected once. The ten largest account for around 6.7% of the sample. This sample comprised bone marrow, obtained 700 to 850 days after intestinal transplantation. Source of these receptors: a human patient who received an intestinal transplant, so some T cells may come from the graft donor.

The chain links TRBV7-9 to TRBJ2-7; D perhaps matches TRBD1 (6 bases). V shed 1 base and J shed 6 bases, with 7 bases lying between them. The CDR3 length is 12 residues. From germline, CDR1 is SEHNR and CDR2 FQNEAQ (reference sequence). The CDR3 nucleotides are TGTGCCAGCAGCTTAGGAGGGGGCGAGCAGTACTTC. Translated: CASSLGGGEQYF.

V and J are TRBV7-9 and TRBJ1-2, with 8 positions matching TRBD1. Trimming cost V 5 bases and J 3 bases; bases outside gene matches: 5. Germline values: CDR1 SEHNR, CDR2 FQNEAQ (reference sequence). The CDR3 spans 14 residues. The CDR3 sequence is CASSHSTGDYGYTF. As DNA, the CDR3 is TGTGCCAGCAGCCATTCGACAGGGGACTATGGCTACACCTTC.

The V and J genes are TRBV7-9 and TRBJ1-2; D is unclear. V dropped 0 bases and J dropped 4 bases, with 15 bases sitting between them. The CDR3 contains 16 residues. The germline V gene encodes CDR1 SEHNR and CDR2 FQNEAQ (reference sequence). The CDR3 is CASSLARPGRAYGYTF. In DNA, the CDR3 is TGTGCCAGCAGCTTAGCAAGGCCGGGCCGAGCCTATGGCTACACCTTC.

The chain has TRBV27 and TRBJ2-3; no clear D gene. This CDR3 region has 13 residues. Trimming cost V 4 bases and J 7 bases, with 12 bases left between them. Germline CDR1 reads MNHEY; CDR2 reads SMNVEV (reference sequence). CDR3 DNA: TGTGCCAGCAGTTCCACTCTAGGATATACGCAGTATTTT. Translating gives CASSSTLGYTQYF.

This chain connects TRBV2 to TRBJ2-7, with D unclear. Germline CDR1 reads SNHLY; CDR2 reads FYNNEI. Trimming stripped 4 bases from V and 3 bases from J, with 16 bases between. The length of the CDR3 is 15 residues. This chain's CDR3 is CASSVYGYGFYEQYF. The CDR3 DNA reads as TGTGCCAGCAGTGTCTATGGGTATGGGTTCTACGAGCAGTACTTC.

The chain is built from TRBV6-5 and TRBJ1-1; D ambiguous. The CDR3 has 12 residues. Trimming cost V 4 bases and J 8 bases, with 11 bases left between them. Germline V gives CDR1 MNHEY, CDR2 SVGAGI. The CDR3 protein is CASSWIGGEAFF. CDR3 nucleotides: TGTGCCAGCAGTTGGATCGGAGGGGAAGCTTTCTTT.

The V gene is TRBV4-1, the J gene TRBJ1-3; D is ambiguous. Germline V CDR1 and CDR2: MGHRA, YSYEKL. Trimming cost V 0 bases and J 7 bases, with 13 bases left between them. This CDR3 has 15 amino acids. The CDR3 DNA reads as TGCGCCAGCAGCCAAGAAGCTATGGGGTGGAACACCATATATTTT. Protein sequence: CASSQEAMGWNTIYF.

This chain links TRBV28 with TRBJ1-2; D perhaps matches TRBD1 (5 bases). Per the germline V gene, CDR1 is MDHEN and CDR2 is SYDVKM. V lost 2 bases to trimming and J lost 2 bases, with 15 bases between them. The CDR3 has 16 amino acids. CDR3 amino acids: CASSLVAGPFNYGYTF. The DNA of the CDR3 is TGTGCCAGCAGTTTAGTAGCGGGACCCTTCAACTATGGCTACACCTTC.

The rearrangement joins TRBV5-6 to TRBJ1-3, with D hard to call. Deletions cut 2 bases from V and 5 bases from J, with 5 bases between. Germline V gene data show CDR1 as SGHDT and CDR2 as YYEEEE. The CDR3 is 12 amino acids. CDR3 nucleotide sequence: TGTGCCAGCAGCTTAGGCCGAAACACCATATATTTT. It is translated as CASSLGRNTIYF.

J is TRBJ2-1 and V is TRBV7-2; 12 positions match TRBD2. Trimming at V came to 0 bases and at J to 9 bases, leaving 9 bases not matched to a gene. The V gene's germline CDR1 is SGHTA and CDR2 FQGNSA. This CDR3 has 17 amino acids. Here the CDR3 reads CASSLARGLAGGGEQFF. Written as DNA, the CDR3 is TGTGCCAGCAGCTTAGCGCGCGGGCTAGCGGGAGGGGGTGAGCAGTTCTTC.

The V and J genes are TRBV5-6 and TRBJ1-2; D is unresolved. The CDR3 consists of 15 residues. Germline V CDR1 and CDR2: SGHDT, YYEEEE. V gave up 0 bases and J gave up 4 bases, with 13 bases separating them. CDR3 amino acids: CASSLGTGSLYGYTF. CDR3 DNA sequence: TGTGCCAGCAGCTTGGGAACCGGGAGCCTCTATGGCTACACCTTC.

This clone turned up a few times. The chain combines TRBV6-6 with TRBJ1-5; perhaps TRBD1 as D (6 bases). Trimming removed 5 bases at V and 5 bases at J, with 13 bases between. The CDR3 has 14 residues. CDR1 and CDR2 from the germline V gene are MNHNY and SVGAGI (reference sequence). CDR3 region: CASSTGQKHQPQHF. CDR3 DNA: TGTGCCAGCAGTACAGGACAGAAACATCAGCCCCAGCATTTT.

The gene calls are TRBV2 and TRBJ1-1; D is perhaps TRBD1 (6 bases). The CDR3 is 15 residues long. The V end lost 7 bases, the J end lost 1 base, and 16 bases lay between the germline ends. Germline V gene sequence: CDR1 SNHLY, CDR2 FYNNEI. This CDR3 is CASTMQRTANTEAFF. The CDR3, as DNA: TGTGCCAGCACCATGCAGAGGACAGCGAACACTGAAGCTTTCTTT.

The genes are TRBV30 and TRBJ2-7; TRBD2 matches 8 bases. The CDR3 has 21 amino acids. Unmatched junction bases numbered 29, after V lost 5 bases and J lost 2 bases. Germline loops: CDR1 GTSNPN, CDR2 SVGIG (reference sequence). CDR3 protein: CAWRGGEGYGRMAESAYEQYF. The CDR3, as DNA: TGTGCCTGGCGGGGGGGGGAGGGGTATGGGAGGATGGCCGAATCCGCCTACGAGCAGTACTTC.

CDR3 nucleotide sequence: TGTGCCAGCAGTATAGACAGGGGGGTCTCCTACGAGCAGTACTTC. This gives the protein CASSIDRGVSYEQYF. This chain connects TRBV6-1 to TRBJ2-7; TRBD1 matches 9 bases. V dropped 5 bases and J dropped 0; count of bases not matched to a gene: 5. In germline, CDR1 is MNHNS, CDR2 SASEGT. The CDR3 runs to 15 residues.

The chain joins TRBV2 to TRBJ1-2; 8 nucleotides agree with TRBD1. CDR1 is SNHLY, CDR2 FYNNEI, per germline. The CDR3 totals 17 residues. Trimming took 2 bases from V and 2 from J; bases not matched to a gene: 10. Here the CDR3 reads CASSEQGTGGWNYGYTF. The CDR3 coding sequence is TGTGCCAGCAGTGAACAGGGAACAGGGGGATGGAACTATGGCTACACCTTC.

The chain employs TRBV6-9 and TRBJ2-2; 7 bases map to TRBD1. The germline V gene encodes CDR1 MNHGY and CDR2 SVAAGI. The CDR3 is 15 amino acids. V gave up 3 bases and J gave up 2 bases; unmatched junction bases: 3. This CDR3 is CASSYLGGNTGELFF. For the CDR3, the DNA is TGTGCCAGCAGTTACTTAGGGGGCAACACCGGGGAGCTGTTTTTT.

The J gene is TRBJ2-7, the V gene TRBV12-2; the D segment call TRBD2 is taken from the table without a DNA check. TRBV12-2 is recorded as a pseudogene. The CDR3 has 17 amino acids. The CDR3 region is CASRPRLAVVFSYEQYF. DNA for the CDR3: TGTGCAAGTCGCCCCAGACTAGCGGTTGTTTTCTCCTACGAGCAGTACTTC.

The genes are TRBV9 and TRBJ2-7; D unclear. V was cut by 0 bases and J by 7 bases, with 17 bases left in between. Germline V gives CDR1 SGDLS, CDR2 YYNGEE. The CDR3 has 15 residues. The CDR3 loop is CASSVGERSGYEQYF. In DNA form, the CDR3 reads TGTGCCAGCAGCGTAGGTGAAAGGTCGGGCTATGAGCAGTACTTC. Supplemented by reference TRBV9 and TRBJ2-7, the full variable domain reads DSGVTQTPKHLITATGQRVTLRCSPRSGDLSVYWYQQSLDQGLQFLIQYYNGEERAKGNILERFSAQQFPDLHSELNLSSLELGDSALYFCASSVGERSGYEQYFGPGTRLTVT.

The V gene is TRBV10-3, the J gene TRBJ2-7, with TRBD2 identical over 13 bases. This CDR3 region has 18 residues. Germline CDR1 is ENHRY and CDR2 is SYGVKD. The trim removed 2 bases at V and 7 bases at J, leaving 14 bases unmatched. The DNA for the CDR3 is TGTGCCATCAGTGAGGAGTCGTCCTGGACTAGCGGGAGTTTTGAGCAGTACTTC. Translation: CAISEESSWTSGSFEQYF.